These T cell receptor beta chains were read from a single sample in a study of shared clonotypes between healthy human individuals. Clones were read by immunoSEQ multiplex PCR, and TCRdb kept only the in-frame ones, dropping some. This sample has some 1.4 million clones; about 96% occur once, and the top ten carry 1.2%. Sample: naive CD4+ T cells sorted from blood. All receptors come from a man younger than 40 in good health. Both conserved end residues are part of each CDR3. Each record gives: V gene, CDR3 protein.

>TRBV5-4
CASSPGGVETQYF
>TRBV5-8
CASSLHSGGGTEAFF
>TRBV9
CASSTEGTGYEQYF
>TRBV5-8
CASSLNRGSNQPQHF
>TRBV29-1
CSAWETFGANTGELFF
>TRBV7-2
CASSLEGTSGSHEQYF
>TRBV5-4
CASSLSRTSGNNEQFF
>TRBV5-4
CASSSDMPYEQYF
>TRBV5-1
CASSFGGTSSYEQYF
>TRBV5-1
CASSPGQGRDTQYF
>TRBV15
CATGQTQETQYF
>TRBV11-2
CASSTQWDQPQHF
>TRBV6-1
CASDQGNPTGELFF
>TRBV28
CASSLNLADRSYEQYF
>TRBV27
CASSPQGNIQYF
>TRBV27
CASSQVTRGNQPQHF
>TRBV10-2
CASKGNEQFF
>TRBV27
CASSPIPLSPLDEQYF
>TRBV7-9
CASSLSLAGGAFGDTQYF
>TRBV9
CASSVFRDGGGNTIYF
>TRBV18
CASSPLPTFNRDGYGYTF
>TRBV7-8
CASSLGGLAGVYEQYF